Each of the 3 T cell receptor beta chains below was sequenced from the same sample in a study of CD8+ T cells in alopecia areata. Treatment noted: oral pan-JAK inhibitor, 5-10 mg twice daily. Extracted from the samples, RNA was reverse transcribed into cDNA to serve as the sequencing template. Data came from immunoSEQ multiplex PCR; TCRdb stores just in-frame clones and leaves some out. Of roughly 180,000 clones listed, 45% to 75% are singletons. This sample comprised CD4+ T cells sorted from blood, obtained at week 4, from a patient treated with tofacitinib. The source of these receptors is a human donor with alopecia areata.

This chain uses TRBV30 with TRBJ1-2; perhaps TRBD1 as D (5 bases). V lost 2 bases and J 7 bases, leaving 17 bases between the germline ends. CDR3 length equals 14 residues. Germline V gene sequence: CDR1 GTSNPN, CDR2 SVGIG (reference sequence). The CDR3 sequence: CAWSFLGHGVGYTF. DNA for the CDR3: TGTGCCTGGAGTTTTCTTGGACATGGGGTTGGCTACACCTTC.

This chain connects TRBV10-3 to TRBJ2-7, with D possibly being TRBD1 (7 bases). The CDR3 spans 13 residues. Germline-derived CDR1 and CDR2 are ENHRY and SYGVKD. Trimming stripped 11 bases from V and 3 bases from J, with 17 bases between. CDR3 nucleotide sequence: TGTGCCGGGGGCAGGGGGGACCGCTACGAGCAGTACTTC. The encoded protein is CAGGRGDRYEQYF.

This clone occurred a few times. This chain uses TRBV19 with TRBJ2-2; 8 positions agree with TRBD1. CDR1 is LNHDA and CDR2 is SQIVND in the germline V gene (reference sequence). The CDR3 covers 16 residues. V trimming: 2 bases; J trimming: 4 bases; junction bases outside the gene matches: 6. Written as DNA, the CDR3 is TGTGCCAGTAGTATATCAGGGGGCGCGGGCACCGGGGAGCTGTTTTTT. It specifies CASSISGGAGTGELFF.